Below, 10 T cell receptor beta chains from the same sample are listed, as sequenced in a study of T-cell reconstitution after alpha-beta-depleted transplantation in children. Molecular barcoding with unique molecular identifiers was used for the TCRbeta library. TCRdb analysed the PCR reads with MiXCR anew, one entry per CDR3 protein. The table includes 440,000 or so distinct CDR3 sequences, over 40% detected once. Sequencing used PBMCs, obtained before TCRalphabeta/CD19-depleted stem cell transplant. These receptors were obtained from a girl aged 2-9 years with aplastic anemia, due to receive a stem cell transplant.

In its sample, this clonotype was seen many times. The CDR3, as DNA: TGCGCCAGCAGCCCGGACTTTATGGACGAGCAGTACTTC. Protein product: CASSPDFMDEQYF. The rearrangement joins TRBV5-1 to TRBJ2-7, with a weak D call TRBD2 (5 bases). Deletions cut 4 bases from V and 5 bases from J, with 13 bases between. This CDR3 contains 13 residues. The germline V gene encodes CDR1 SGHRS and CDR2 YFSETQ.

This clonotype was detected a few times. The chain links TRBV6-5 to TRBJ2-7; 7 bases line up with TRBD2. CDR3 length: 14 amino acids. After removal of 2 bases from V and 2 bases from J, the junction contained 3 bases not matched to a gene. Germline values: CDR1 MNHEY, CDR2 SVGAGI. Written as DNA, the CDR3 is TGTGCCAGCAGTTACGGGGCGGGGGCCTACGAGCAGTACTTC. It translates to CASSYGAGAYEQYF.

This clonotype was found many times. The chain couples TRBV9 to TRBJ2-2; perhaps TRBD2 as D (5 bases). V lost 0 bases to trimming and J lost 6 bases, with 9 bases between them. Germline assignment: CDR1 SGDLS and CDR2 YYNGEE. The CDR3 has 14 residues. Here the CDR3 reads CASSVGLGAGELFF. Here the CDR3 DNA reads TGTGCCAGCAGCGTAGGGTTGGGAGCCGGGGAGCTGTTTTTT.

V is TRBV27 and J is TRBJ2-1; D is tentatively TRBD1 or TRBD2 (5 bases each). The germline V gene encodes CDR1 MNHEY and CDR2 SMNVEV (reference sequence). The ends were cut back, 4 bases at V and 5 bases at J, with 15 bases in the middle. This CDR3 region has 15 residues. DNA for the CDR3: TGTGCCAGCAGTTACCTCGGGACGGACCACAATGAGCAGTTCTTC. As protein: CASSYLGTDHNEQFF.

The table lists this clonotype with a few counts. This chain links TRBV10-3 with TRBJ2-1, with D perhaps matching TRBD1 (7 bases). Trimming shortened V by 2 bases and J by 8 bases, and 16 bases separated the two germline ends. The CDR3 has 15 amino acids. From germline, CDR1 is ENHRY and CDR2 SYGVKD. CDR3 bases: TGTGCCATCAGTGAGGGGGGGACAGTTACCTATGAGCAGTTCTTC. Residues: CAISEGGTVTYEQFF.

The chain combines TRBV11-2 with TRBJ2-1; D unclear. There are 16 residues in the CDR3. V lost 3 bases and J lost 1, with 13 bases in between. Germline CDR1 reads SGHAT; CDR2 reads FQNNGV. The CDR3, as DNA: TGTGCCAGCAGCTTGAGCCCACTGGGATCCTACAATGAGCAGTTCTTC. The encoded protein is CASSLSPLGSYNEQFF.

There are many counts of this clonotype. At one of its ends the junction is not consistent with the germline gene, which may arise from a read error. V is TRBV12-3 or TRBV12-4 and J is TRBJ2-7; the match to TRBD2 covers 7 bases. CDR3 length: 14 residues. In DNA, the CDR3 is TGTGCCAGCACTTTAGCGGGTACAACCTACGAGCAGTACTTC. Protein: CASTLAGTTYEQYF.

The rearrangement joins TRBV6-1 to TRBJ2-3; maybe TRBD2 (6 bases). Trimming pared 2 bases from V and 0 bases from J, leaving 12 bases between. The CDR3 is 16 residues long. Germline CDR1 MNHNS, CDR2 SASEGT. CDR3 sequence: CASSEWRGLSTDTQYF. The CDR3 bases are TGTGCCAGCAGTGAATGGCGGGGCCTTAGCACAGATACGCAGTATTTT.

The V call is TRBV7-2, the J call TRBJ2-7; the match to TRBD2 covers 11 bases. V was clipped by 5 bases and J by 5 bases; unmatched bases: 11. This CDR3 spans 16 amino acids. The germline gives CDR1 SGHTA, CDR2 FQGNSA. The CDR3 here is CASSLGLAGLYHEQYF. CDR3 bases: TGTGCCAGCAGCCTCGGACTAGCGGGTTTGTACCACGAGCAGTACTTC.

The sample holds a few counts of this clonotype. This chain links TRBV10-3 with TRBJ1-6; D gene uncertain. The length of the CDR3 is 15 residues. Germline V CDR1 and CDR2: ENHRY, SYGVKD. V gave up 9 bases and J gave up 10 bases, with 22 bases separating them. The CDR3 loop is CAMSRGWQGGSPLHF. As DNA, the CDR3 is TGTGCCATGTCCCGAGGGTGGCAAGGAGGGTCACCCCTCCACTTT.